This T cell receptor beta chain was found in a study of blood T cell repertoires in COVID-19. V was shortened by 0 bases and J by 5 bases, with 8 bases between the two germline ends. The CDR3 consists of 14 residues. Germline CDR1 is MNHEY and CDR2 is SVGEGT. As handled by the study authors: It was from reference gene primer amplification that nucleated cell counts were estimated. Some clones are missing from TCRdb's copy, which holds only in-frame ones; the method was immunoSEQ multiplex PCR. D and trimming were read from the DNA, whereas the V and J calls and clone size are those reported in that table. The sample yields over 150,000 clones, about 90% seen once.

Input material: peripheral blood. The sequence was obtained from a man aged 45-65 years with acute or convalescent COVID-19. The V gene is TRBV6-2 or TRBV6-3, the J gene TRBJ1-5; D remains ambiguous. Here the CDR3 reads CASSYSGVHQPQHF. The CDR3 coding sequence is TGTGCCAGCAGTTACTCCGGTGTGCATCAGCCCCAGCATTTT.